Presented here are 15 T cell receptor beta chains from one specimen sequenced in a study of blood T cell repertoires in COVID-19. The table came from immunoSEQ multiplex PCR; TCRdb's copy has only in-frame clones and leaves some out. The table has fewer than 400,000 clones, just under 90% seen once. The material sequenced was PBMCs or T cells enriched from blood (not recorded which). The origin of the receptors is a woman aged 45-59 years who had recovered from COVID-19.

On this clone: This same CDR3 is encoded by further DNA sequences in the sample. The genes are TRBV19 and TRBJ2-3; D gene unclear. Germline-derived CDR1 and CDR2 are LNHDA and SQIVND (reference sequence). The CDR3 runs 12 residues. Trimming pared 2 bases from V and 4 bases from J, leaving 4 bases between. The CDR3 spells CASSIPADTQYF. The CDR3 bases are TGTGCCAGTAGTATACCGGCAGATACGCAGTATTTT.

The CDR3 DNA reads as TGTGCCAGCAGCCGGGACACCTTCTCCTACGAGCAGTACTTC. It is translated as CASSRDTFSYEQYF. This chain uses TRBV5-6 with TRBJ2-7; D possibly corresponds to TRBD1 (6 bases). Germline V gives CDR1 SGHDT, CDR2 YYEEEE. Deletions cut 4 bases from V and 0 bases from J, with 11 bases between. The CDR3 sequence is 14 residues long.

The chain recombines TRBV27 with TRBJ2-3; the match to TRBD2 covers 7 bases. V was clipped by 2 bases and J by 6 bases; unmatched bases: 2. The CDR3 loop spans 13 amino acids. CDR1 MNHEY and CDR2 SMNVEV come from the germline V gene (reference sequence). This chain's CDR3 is CASSLPGGDTQYF. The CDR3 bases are TGTGCCAGCAGTTTACCCGGGGGGGATACGCAGTATTTT.

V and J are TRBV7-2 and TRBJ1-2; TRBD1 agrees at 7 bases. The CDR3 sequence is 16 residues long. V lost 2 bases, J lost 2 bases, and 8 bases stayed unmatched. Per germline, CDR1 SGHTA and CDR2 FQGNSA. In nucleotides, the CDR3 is TGTGCCAGCAGCTTACAGGGGGGCGTTACCAACTATGGCTACACCTTC. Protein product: CASSLQGGVTNYGYTF.

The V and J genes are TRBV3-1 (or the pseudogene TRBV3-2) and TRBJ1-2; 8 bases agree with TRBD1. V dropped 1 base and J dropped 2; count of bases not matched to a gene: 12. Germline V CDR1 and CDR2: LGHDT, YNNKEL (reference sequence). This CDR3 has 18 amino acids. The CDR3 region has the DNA TGTGCCAGCAGCCAAGGAGGACCCCGGGACAGGTTAAACTATGGCTACACCTTC. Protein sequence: CASSQGGPRDRLNYGYTF.

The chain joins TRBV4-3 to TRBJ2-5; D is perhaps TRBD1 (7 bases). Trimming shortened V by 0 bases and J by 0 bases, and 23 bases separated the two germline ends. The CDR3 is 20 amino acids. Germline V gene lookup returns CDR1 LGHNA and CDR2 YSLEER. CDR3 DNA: TGCGCCAGCAGCCAAGACGGTACGGCAGGGGGACTTGGGAACCAAGAGACCCAGTACTTC. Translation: CASSQDGTAGGLGNQETQYF.

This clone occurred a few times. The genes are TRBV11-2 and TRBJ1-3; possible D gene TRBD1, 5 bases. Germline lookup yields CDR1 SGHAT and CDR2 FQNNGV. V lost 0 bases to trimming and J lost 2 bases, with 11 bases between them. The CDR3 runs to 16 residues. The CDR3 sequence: CASSLEGGSAGNTIYF. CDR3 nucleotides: TGTGCCAGCAGCTTAGAGGGGGGGTCTGCTGGAAACACCATATATTTT. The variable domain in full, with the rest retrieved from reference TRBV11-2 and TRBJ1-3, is EAGVAQSPRYKIIEKRQSVAFWCNPISGHATLYWYQQILGQGPKLLIQFQNNGVVDDSQLPKDRFSAERLKGVDSTLKIQPAKLEDSAVYLCASSLEGGSAGNTIYFGEGSWLTVV.

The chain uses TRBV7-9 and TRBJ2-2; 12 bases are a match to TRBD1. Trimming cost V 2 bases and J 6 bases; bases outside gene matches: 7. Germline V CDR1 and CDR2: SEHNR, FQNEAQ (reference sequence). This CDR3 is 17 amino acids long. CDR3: CASSLPGDRGHSGELFF. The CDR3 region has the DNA TGTGCCAGCAGCTTACCTGGGGACAGGGGGCATTCCGGGGAGCTGTTTTTT. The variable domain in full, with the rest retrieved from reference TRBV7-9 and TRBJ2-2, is DTGVSQNPRHKITKRGQNVTFRCDPISEHNRLYWYRQTLGQGPEFLTYFQNEAQLEKSRLLSDRFSAERPKGSFSTLEIQRTEQGDSAMYLCASSLPGDRGHSGELFFGEGSRLTVL.

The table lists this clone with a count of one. The CDR3 region has the DNA TGTGCTAGTGGTTTACGAGGAACGAATGAAAAACTGTTTTTT. Its translation: CASGLRGTNEKLFF. The chain recombines TRBV12-5 with TRBJ1-4; D gene uncertain. The V end was cut by 3 bases, the J end by 5 bases, with 10 bases between. The CDR3 contains 14 residues. Germline CDR1 LGHNT, CDR2 FRNRAP.

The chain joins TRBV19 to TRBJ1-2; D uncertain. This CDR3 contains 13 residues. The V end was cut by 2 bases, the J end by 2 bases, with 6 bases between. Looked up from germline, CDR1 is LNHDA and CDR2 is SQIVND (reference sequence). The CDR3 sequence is CASSIQKNYGYTF. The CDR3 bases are TGTGCCAGTAGTATACAGAAAAACTATGGCTACACCTTC.

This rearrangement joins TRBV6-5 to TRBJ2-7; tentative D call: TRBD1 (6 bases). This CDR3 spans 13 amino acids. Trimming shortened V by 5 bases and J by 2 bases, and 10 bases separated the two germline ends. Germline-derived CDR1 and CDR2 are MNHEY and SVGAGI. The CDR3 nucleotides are TGTGCCAGCAGTCGACAGGCGACCTACGAGCAGTACTTC. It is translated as CASSRQATYEQYF.

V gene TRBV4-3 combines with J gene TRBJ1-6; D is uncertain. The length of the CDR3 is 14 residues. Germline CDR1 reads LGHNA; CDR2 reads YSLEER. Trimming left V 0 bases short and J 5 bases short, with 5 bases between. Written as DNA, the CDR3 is TGCGCCAGCAGCCAAGACAGTCATAATTCACCCCTCCACTTT. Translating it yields CASSQDSHNSPLHF.

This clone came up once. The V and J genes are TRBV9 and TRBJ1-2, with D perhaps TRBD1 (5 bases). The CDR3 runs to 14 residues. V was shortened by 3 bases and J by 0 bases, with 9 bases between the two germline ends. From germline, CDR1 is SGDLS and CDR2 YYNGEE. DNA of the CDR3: TGTGCCAGCAGCGCCTCGACAGCTAACTATGGCTACACCTTC. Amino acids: CASSASTANYGYTF.

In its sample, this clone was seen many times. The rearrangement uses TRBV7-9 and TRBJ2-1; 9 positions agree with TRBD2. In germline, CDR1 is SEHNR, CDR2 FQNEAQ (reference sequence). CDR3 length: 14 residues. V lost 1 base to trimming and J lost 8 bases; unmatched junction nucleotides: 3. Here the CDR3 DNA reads TGTGCCAGCAGCTTAGTGCGGGGGGGATATGAGCAGTTCTTC. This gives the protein CASSLVRGGYEQFF. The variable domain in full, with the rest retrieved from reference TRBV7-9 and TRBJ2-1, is DTGVSQNPRHKITKRGQNVTFRCDPISEHNRLYWYRQTLGQGPEFLTYFQNEAQLEKSRLLSDRFSAERPKGSFSTLEIQRTEQGDSAMYLCASSLVRGGYEQFFGPGTRLTVL.

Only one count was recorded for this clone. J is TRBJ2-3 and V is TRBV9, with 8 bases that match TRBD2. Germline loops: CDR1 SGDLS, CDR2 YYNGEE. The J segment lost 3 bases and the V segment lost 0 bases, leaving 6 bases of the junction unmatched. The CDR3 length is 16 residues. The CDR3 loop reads CASSVGSSGKTDTQYF. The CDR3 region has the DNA TGTGCCAGCAGCGTAGGCAGTAGCGGGAAAACAGATACGCAGTATTTT.